This entry concerns a single TCR beta chain. These data originate in a study of T cell changes during pregnancy in multiple sclerosis. The CDR3 is 14 residues long. Germline CDR1 and CDR2: SEHNR and FQNEAQ (reference sequence). The germline V and J ends were trimmed by 2 bases and 1 base, with 8 bases remaining between them. Sequencing used immunoSEQ multiplex PCR; TCRdb keeps in-frame clones, though not all of them. Of more than 10,000 clones listed, over 65% are singletons. The chain joins TRBV7-9 to TRBJ1-1, with D uncertain. This receptor was taken from a female donor in good health, enrolled as a control in a pregnancy study. The starting material was CD8+ T cells from peripheral blood mononuclear cells, obtained after pregnancy. CDR3 loop: CASSLTAGNTEAFF. CDR3 in DNA: TGTGCCAGCAGCTTAACGGCGGGGAACACTGAAGCTTTCTTT.